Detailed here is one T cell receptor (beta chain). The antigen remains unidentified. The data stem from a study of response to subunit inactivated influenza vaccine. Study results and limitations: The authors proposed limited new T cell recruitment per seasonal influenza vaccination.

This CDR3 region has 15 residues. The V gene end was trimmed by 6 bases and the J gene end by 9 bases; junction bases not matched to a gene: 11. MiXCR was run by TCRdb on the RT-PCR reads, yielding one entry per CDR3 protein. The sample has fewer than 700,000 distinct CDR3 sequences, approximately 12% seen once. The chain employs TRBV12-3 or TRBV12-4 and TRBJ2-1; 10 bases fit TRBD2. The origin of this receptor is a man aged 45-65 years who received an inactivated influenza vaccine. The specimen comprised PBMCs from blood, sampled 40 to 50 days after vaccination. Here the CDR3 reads CASSSGLAAVGEQFF. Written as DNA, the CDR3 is TGTGCCAGCAGCTCCGGACTAGCGGCGGTGGGTGAGCAGTTCTTC.